The clone carrying this T cell receptor (beta chain) was seen many times. The CDR3 is 15 residues long. Losses at the gene ends were 0 bases for V and 2 bases for J; bases not matched to a gene: 3. Per germline, CDR1 ENHRY and CDR2 SYGVKD. This specimen comes from a study of T cells in Graves' hyperthyroidism and ophthalmopathy. Researchers amplified the TCR beta CDR3 regions from RNA transcripts. The HTBI set primed first-round TCR CDR3 RT-PCR. TCRdb re-analysed the multiplex PCR reads in MiXCR, keeping a single row per CDR3 protein. The table records under 400,000 distinct CDR3 sequences, 18% of them present only once.

The sequenced sample consisted of blood. V is TRBV10-3 and J is TRBJ2-5; 7 positions match TRBD2. The receptor comes from a woman aged 35 to 49 with Graves' ophthalmopathy. The CDR3, as DNA: TGTGCCATCAGTGAGTCAAGGACTAGTCAAGAGACCCAGTACTTC. Residues: CAISESRTSQETQYF.